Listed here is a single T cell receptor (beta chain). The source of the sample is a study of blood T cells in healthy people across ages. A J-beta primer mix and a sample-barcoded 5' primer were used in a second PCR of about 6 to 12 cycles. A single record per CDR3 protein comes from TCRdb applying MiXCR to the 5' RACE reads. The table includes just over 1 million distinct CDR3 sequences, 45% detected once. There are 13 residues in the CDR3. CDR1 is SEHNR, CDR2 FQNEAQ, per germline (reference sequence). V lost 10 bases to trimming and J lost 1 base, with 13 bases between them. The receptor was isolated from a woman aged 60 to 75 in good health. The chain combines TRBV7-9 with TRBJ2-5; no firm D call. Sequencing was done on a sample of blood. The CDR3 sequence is CAMGGQAQETQYF. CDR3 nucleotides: TGTGCCATGGGTGGGCAGGCCCAAGAGACCCAGTACTTC.